The 18 T cell receptor beta chains below were found in one sample sequenced in a study of molecular identifiers for immune sequencing clone quantification. TCRdb re-called the PCR reads through MiXCR, storing one row per CDR3 protein. The sample yields nearly 650,000 distinct CDR3 sequences, 25% seen once. Sequences were obtained from naive CD8+ T cells from blood, with Jurkat cell RNA spiked in. Subset meaning: FACS-sorted CD8+CD4-CCR7+CD45RA+ naive T cells. These receptors were collected from a human donor in good health. Some libraries in this study had Jurkat cell RNA spiked in.

The V gene is TRBV12-3 or TRBV12-4, the J gene TRBJ1-1, with D uncertain. The CDR3 loop spans 13 amino acids. V gave up 10 bases and J gave up 5 bases, with 17 bases separating them. CDR3 residues: CATTLGFGTEAFF. The CDR3 DNA is TGTGCCACCACCTTAGGCTTCGGGACTGAAGCTTTCTTT.

This clonotype was counted only a few times. The chain is built from TRBV7-6 and TRBJ2-5, with D hard to call. This CDR3 spans 14 amino acids. V gave up 5 bases and J gave up 2 bases, with 12 bases separating them. Germline V gene sequence: CDR1 SGHVS, CDR2 FNYEAQ. CDR3 nucleotide sequence: TGTGCCAGCAGCAACTGTGCCTGGCAAGAGACCCAGTACTTC. Residues: CASSNCAWQETQYF.

Details on this clonotype: A much larger clone lies a single base off, so this may be a read error. The chain combines TRBV9 with TRBJ1-1, with 7 bases identical to TRBD1. The V gene's germline CDR1 is SGDLS and CDR2 YYNGEE. CDR3 length: 14 residues. Here the CDR3 reads CASSVGQGDTETFF. The CDR3 DNA sequence: TGTGCCAGCAGCGTAGGGCAGGGGGACACTGAAACTTTCTTT.

This clonotype was counted only a few times. V gene TRBV5-8 combines with J gene TRBJ1-1, with TRBD1 matching 11 bases. CDR3 length: 16 residues. The ends lost 3 bases at V and 3 bases at J; junction bases unmatched: 7. In germline, CDR1 is SGHTS, CDR2 YDEGEE. In DNA form, the CDR3 reads TGTGCCAGCAGCTCTGACGGGACAGGGGGAGACACTGAAGCTTTCTTT. Its translation is CASSSDGTGGDTEAFF. The full variable domain, in which reference TRBV5-8 and TRBJ1-1 provide the parts outside the CDR3, is EAGVTQSPTHLIKTRGQQATLRCSPISGHTSVYWYQQALGLGLQFLLWYDEGEERNRGNFPPRFSGRQFPNYSSELNVNALELEDSALYLCASSSDGTGGDTEAFFGQGTRLTVV.

This clonotype was detected many times. J is TRBJ2-5 and V is TRBV27, with D possibly matching TRBD2 (5 bases). Per germline, CDR1 MNHEY and CDR2 SMNVEV (reference sequence). The CDR3 extends over 14 amino acids. Trimming took off 8 bases at V and 4 bases at J, with 17 bases between the two ends. The CDR3: CASRMEDRRETQYF. The DNA for the CDR3 is TGTGCCAGCCGAATGGAGGACCGCCGAGAGACCCAGTACTTC.

This clonotype has at least ten counts. The CDR3 sequence: CASSISTYTEAFF. CDR3 nucleotides: TGTGCCAGCAGTATCTCGACGTACACTGAAGCTTTCTTT. This chain joins TRBV27 and TRBJ1-1; D is unresolved. The V gene's germline CDR1 is MNHEY and CDR2 SMNVEV (reference sequence). This CDR3 spans 13 amino acids. The V end was cut by 5 bases, the J end by 3 bases, with 10 bases between.

There are many counts of this clonotype. This chain joins TRBV20-1 and TRBJ2-3, with TRBD2 identical over 10 bases. This CDR3 is 16 amino acids long. Germline V gene lookup returns CDR1 DFQATT and CDR2 SNEGSKA (reference sequence). J lost 6 bases, V lost 0 bases, and 9 bases had no gene match. The CDR3 here is CSARDPPSGSLDTQYF. CDR3 in DNA: TGCAGTGCTAGAGATCCCCCTAGCGGGAGTTTGGATACGCAGTATTTT.

Only a few counts were recorded for this clonotype. The chain uses TRBV20-1 and TRBJ2-7, with D unresolved. The CDR3 consists of 15 residues. Germline V gene data show CDR1 as DFQATT and CDR2 as SNEGSKA (reference sequence). Trimming cost V 0 bases and J 5 bases, with 17 bases left between them. CDR3 amino acids: CSARDTSGSDNEQYF. The CDR3 bases are TGCAGTGCTAGAGATACCTCCGGGTCCGACAACGAGCAGTACTTC.

The chain has TRBV19 and TRBJ2-1; no clear D. This CDR3 contains 15 residues. V shed 1 base and J shed 7 bases, with 14 bases lying between them. CDR1 is LNHDA and CDR2 is SQIVND in the germline V gene (reference sequence). The CDR3 reads CASSIGTAHGNEQFF. As DNA, the CDR3 is TGTGCCAGTAGTATAGGTACGGCCCACGGAAATGAGCAGTTCTTC.

This clonotype has a count of ten or more. The chain joins TRBV12-3 or TRBV12-4 to TRBJ2-3; 10 nucleotides agree with TRBD1. V gave up 5 bases and J gave up 6 bases; unmatched junction bases: 8. The CDR3 consists of 15 residues. The CDR3 loop reads CASSGGTGVSDTQYF. CDR3 bases: TGTGCCAGCAGTGGGGGGACAGGGGTTTCGGATACGCAGTATTTT.

The genes are TRBV4-1 and TRBJ1-5, with 8 bases aligning to TRBD1. This CDR3 region has 16 residues. With V trimmed by 0 bases and J by 2 bases, 3 bases remained unmatched. Germline lookup yields CDR1 MGHRA and CDR2 YSYEKL. DNA of the CDR3: TGCGCCAGCAGCCAAGATCAGGGACAGGGCAATCAGCCCCAGCATTTT. It yields the protein CASSQDQGQGNQPQHF.

This clonotype was counted between two and nine times. The chain uses TRBV20-1 and TRBJ1-6, with no clear D. The germline V gene encodes CDR1 DFQATT and CDR2 SNEGSKA (reference sequence). The CDR3 is 17 amino acids. Trimming shortened V by 5 bases and J by 0 bases, and 17 bases separated the two germline ends. CDR3 region: CSALPFKGSSYNSPLHF. The DNA of the CDR3 is TGCAGTGCTTTACCTTTTAAAGGGAGCTCCTATAATTCACCCCTCCACTTT.

This chain links TRBV6-6 with TRBJ1-3; the match to TRBD1 covers 7 bases. CDR3 size: 18 residues. With 2 bases clipped from V and 2 bases from J, the junction kept 12 bases outside the gene matches. CDR1 MNHNY and CDR2 SVGAGI come from the germline V gene (reference sequence). The CDR3 region is CASSYGPGGKGAGNTIYF. The DNA for the CDR3 is TGTGCCAGCAGTTACGGGCCAGGGGGGAAAGGTGCTGGAAACACCATATATTTT.

In the case of this clonotype: This may arise from a read error, as a much more abundant clone is one base away. The chain combines TRBV4-1 with TRBJ2-3, with D unclear. The germline V gene encodes CDR1 MGHRA and CDR2 YSYEKL. V was shortened by 4 bases and J by 4 bases, with 12 bases between the two germline ends. The CDR3 sequence is 14 residues long. DNA of the CDR3: TGCGCCAGCAGCCCCTCTCCCTGGCCAGATACGCAGTATTTT. This sequence encodes CASSPSPWPDTQYF.

Turning to this clonotype: Being one base from a much bigger clone, this may be a read error. The J gene is TRBJ2-3, the V gene TRBV12-3 or TRBV12-4; D is undetermined. The CDR3 spans 13 residues. CDR3 coding DNA: TGTGCCGGCAGCCCCTCTTGGTCAGATACGCAGTATTTT. Translating it yields CAGSPSWSDTQYF.

This clonotype was seen a handful of times. The chain employs TRBV11-2 and TRBJ1-6; D perhaps matches TRBD1 (5 bases). Germline CDR1 SGHAT, CDR2 FQNNGV. Trimming cost V 5 bases and J 9 bases, with 17 bases left between them. The CDR3 length is 15 residues. The chain's CDR3 is CASSPKRQGGSPLHF. The CDR3 region has the DNA TGTGCCAGCAGCCCGAAACGGCAGGGAGGTTCACCCCTCCACTTT.

This clonotype was seen only a few times. The rearrangement links TRBV6-5 to TRBJ1-1, with a tentative D call TRBD1 (5 bases). V lost 6 bases to trimming and J lost 10 bases, with 15 bases between them. Germline assignment: CDR1 MNHEY and CDR2 SVGAGI. CDR3 size: 12 residues. Here the CDR3 reads CASSLSGGLAFF. In DNA form, the CDR3 reads TGTGCCAGCAGCCTGTCTGGGGGATTAGCTTTCTTT.

In this sample, this clonotype turned up once. The chain recombines TRBV7-9 with TRBJ2-3; unclear D gene. The length of the CDR3 is 15 residues. Looked up from germline, CDR1 is SEHNR and CDR2 is FQNEAQ (reference sequence). The ends were cut back, 5 bases at V and 6 bases at J, with 18 bases in the middle. CDR3 loop: CASSNPPAPVDTQYF. CDR3 DNA sequence: TGTGCCAGCAGCAATCCCCCCGCCCCCGTCGATACGCAGTATTTT.